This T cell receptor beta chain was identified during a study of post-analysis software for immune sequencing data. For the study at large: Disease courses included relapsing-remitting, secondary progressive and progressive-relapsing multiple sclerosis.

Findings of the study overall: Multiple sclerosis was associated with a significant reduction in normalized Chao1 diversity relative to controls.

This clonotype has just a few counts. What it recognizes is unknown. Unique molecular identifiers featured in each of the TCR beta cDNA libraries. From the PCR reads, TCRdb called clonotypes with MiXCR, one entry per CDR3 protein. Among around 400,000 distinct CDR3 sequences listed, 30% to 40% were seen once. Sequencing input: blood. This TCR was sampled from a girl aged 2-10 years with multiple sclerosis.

In nucleotides, the CDR3 is TGCAGCGTTGAGAGGGGGAGGAGGACTGAAGCTTTCTTT. As protein: CSVERGRRTEAFF. The gene calls are TRBV29-1 and TRBJ1-1; D is possibly TRBD1 (6 bases). The CDR3 has 13 residues. Germline V gene lookup returns CDR1 SQVTM and CDR2 ANQGSEA. Deletions cut 3 bases from V and 5 bases from J, with 13 bases between.